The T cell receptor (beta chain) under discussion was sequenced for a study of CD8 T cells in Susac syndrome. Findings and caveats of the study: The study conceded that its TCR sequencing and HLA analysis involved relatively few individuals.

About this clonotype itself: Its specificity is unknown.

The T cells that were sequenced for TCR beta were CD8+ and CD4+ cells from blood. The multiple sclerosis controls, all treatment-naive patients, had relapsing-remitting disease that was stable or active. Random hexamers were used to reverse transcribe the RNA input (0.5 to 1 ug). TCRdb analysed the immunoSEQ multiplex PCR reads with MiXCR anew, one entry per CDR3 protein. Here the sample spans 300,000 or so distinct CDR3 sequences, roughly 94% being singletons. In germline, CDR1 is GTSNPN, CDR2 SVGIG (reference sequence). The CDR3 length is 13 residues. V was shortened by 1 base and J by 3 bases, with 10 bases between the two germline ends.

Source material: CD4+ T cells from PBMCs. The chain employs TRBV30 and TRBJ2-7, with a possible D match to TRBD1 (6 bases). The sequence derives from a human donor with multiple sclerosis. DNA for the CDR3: TGTGCCTGGAGTGGGGACATTTTCTACGAGCAGTACTTC. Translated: CAWSGDIFYEQYF.